These 6 T cell receptor beta chains share one sample of origin, sequenced in a study of shared clonotypes between healthy human individuals. It was CD45RO-negative cells, positively selected for CCR7, that made up naive CD8 cells, with terminally differentiated effector memory CD45RA+ cells excluded. The repertoire was sequenced with immunoSEQ multiplex PCR; TCRdb's copy has only in-frame clones and lacks some. This table holds about 2.2 million clones, around 95% found once. The material sequenced was naive CD8+ T cells from PBMCs. Receptors originate from a man aged 18 to 30 in good health. Some clones in this sample may be carry-over from other donors' samples.

The chain uses TRBV28 and TRBJ2-7, with TRBD1 matching over 10 bases. This CDR3 has 16 residues. Germline-derived CDR1 and CDR2 are MDHEN and SYDVKM. The J segment lost 5 bases and the V segment lost 2 bases, leaving 9 bases of the junction unmatched. This CDR3 reads CASSLVPGQGRDEQYF. CDR3 nucleotide sequence: TGTGCCAGCAGTTTAGTCCCGGGACAGGGGAGGGACGAGCAGTACTTC. The full variable domain, with the rest looked up from reference TRBV28 and TRBJ2-7, is DVKVTQSSRYLVKRTGEKVFLECVQDMDHENMFWYRQDPGLGLRLIYFSYDVKMKEKGDIPEGYSVSREKKERFSLILESASTNQTSMYLCASSLVPGQGRDEQYFGPGTRLTVT.

CDR3 sequence reads: CASNRVPDEQFF. CDR3 sequence (DNA): TGTGCCAGCAACAGGGTCCCCGATGAGCAGTTCTTC. The chain employs TRBV6-5 and TRBJ2-1; possibly TRBD1 for D (6 bases). Per germline, CDR1 MNHEY and CDR2 SVGAGI. V lost 7 bases, J lost 8 bases, and 12 bases lay in between. The CDR3 consists of 12 residues.

This clone was observed once. The rearrangement links TRBV7-8 to TRBJ2-3; D is uncertain. Trimming removed 7 bases from V and 4 bases from J, with 18 bases in between. This CDR3 region has 15 residues. Germline assignment: CDR1 SGHVS and CDR2 FQNEAQ. DNA of the CDR3: TGTGCCAGCACCCTGACCCGGCTAGATGCAGATACGCAGTATTTT. Residues: CASTLTRLDADTQYF.

This chain connects TRBV7-8 to TRBJ2-7; D ambiguous. The CDR3 has 13 amino acids. Germline V gives CDR1 SGHVS, CDR2 FQNEAQ. V was cut by 4 bases and J by 4 bases, with 11 bases left in between. The CDR3 loop reads CASSSENYYEQYF. CDR3 in DNA: TGTGCCAGCAGCTCCGAAAACTATTACGAGCAGTACTTC.

This sequence joins TRBV27 and TRBJ2-2, with unresolved D. Trimming cost V 6 bases and J 4 bases, with 9 bases left between them. The CDR3 is 13 amino acids. In germline, CDR1 is MNHEY, CDR2 SMNVEV (reference sequence). The CDR3 nucleotides read TGTGCCAGCAGACCCACATTCACCGGGGAGCTGTTTTTT. Its translation is CASRPTFTGELFF.

V is TRBV7-6 and J is TRBJ1-1; TRBD1 matches 9 bases. V lost 6 bases to trimming and J lost 3 bases; unmatched junction nucleotides: 5. This CDR3 has 14 amino acids. CDR1 and CDR2 from the germline V gene are SGHVS and FNYEAQ. The CDR3 DNA reads as TGTGCCAGCAGTTACAGGGGGCGGGACACTGAAGCTTTCTTT. Encoded protein: CASSYRGRDTEAFF.